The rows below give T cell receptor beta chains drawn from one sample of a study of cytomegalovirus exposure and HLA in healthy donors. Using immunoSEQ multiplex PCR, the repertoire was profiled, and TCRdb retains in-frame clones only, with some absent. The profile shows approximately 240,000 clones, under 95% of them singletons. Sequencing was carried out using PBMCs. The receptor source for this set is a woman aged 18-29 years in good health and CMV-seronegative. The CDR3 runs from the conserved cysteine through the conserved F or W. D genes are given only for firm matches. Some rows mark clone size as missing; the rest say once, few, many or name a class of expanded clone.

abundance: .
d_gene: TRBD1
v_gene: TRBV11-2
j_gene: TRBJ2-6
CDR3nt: TGTGCCAGCAGCTTACACCCGGGACAGGCTGGGGCCAACGTCCTGACTTTC
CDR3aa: CASSLHPGQAGANVLTF

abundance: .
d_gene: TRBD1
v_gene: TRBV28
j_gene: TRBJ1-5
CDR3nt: TGTGCCAGCAGTTTATCGACAGGGGGGTGGCAGCCCCAGCATTTT
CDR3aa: CASSLSTGGWQPQHF

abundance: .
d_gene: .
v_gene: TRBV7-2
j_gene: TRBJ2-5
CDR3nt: TGTGCCAGCAGCCCCCGCTTCATCGGGACCCAGTACTTC
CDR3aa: CASSPRFIGTQYF

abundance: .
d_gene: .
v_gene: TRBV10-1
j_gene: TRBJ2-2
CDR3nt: TGCGCCAGCAGCCCCACTTTTGGGAGGGGGGGCACCGGGGAGCTGTTTTTT
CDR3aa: CASSPTFGRGGTGELFF

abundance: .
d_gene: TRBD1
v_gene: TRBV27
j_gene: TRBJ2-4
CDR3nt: TGTGCCAGCAGCCGATATACAGGGGATAACATTCAGTACTTC
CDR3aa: CASSRYTGDNIQYF

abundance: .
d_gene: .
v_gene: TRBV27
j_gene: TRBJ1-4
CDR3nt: TGTGCCAGCAGTGGGTGGGGGACAAGCTTTGAAAAACTGTTTTTT
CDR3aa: CASSGWGTSFEKLFF

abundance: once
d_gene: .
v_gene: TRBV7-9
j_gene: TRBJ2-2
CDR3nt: TGTGCCAGCAGCTTACCACAGGGTCCGGCGAACACCGGGGAGCTGTTTTTT
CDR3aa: CASSLPQGPANTGELFF

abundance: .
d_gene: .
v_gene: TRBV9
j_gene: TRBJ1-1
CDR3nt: TGTGCCAGCAGCGTAGCTGGGAGCACTGAAGCTTTCTTT
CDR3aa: CASSVAGSTEAFF

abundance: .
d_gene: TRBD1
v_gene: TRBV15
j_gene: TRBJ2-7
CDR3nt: TGTGCCACCAGCAGAGATCGGACAGGGAGCTACGAGCAGTACTTC
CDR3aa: CATSRDRTGSYEQYF

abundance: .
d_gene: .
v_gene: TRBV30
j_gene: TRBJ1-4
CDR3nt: TGTGCCTCAACGGGGAGGGGTAAACTGTTTTTT
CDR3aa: CASTGRGKLFF

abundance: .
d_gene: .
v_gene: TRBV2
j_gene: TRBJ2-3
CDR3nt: TGTGCCAGCAGCGTGGACCCAGGGTGGGATACGCAGTATTTT
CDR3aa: CASSVDPGWDTQYF

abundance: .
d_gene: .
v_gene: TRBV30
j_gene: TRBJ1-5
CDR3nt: TGTGCCTGGACGACAGGCCTCAATCAGCCCCAGCATTTT
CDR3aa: CAWTTGLNQPQHF

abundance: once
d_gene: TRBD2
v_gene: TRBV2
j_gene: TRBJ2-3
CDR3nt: TGTGCCAGCATTGGCGGGAGGGCTTCTACGCAGTATTTT
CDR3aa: CASIGGRASTQYF

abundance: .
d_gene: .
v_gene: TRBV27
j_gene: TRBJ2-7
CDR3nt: TGTGCCAGCATGTCGGGGAGCGGCTCCTACGAGCAGTACTTC
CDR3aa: CASMSGSGSYEQYF

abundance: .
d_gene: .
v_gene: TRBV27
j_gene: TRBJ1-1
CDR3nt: TGTGCCAGCAGTTTATTGGGGGCGAAGGTTGAAGCTTTCTTT
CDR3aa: CASSLLGAKVEAFF

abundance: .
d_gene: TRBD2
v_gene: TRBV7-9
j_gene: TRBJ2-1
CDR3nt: TGTGCCAGCAGCTTAGATACTAGCGTCAATGAGCAGTTCTTC
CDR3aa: CASSLDTSVNEQFF

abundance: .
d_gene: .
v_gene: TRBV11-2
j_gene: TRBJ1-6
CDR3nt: TGTGCCAGCAGTCCTGACAGGTTTTATTCACCCCTCCACTTT
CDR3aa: CASSPDRFYSPLHF

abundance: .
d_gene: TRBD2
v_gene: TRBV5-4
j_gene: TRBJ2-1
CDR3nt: TGTGCCAGCAGCTTGTGGACTAGCGGACACAATGAGCAGTTCTTC
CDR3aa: CASSLWTSGHNEQFF

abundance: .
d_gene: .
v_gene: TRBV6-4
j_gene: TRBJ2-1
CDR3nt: TGTGCCAGCAGTGCAAAGACAGGAACTCACAATGAGCAGTTCTTC
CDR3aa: CASSAKTGTHNEQFF

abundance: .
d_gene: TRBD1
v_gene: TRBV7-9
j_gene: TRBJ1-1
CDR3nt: TGTGCCAGCAGCCCGCGGATTCCGGGACAGGGGTCTCTCACTGAAGCTTTCTTT
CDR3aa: CASSPRIPGQGSLTEAFF

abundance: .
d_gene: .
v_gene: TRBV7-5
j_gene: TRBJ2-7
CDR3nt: TGTGCCAGAGAACGACTAGCGGGAAACGAGCAGTACTTC
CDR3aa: CARERLAGNEQYF